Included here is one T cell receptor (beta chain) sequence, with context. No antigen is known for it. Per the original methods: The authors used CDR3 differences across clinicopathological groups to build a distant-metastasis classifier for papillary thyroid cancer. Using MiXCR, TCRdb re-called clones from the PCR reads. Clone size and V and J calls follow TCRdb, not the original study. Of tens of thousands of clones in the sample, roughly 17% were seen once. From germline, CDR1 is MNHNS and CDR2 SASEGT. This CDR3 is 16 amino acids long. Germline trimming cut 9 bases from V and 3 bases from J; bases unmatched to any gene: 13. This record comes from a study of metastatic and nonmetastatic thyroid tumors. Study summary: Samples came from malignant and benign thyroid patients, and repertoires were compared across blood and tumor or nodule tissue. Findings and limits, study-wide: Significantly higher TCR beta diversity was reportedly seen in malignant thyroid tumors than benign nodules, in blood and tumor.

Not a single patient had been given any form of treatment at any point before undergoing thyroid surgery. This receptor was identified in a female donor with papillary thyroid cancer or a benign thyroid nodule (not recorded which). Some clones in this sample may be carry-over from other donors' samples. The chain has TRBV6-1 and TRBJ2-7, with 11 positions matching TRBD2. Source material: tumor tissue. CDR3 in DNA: TGTGCCAGTACCGGGACTAGCGGTAGGAATTGCTACGAGCAGTACTTC. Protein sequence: CASTGTSGRNCYEQYF.